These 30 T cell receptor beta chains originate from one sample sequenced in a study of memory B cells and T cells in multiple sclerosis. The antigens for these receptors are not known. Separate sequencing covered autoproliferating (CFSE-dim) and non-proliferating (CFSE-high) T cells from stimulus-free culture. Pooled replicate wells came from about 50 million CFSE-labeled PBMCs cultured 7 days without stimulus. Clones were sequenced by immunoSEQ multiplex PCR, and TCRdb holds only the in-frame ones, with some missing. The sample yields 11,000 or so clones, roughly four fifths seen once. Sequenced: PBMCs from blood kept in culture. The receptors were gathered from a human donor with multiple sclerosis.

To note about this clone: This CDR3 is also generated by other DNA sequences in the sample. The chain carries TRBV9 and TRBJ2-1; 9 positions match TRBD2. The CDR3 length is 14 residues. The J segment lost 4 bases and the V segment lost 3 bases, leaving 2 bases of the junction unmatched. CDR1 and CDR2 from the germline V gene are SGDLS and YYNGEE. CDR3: CASSGLAEYNEQFF. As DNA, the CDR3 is TGTGCCAGCAGCGGACTAGCGGAATACAATGAGCAGTTCTTC.

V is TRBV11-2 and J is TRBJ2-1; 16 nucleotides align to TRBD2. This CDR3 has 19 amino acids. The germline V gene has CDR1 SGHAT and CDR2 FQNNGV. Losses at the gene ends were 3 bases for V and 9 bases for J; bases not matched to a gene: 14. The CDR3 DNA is TGTGCCAGCAGCTTTTATAGGTCGGGACTAGCGGGAGGGCCAGGTGAGCAGTTCTTC. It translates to CASSFYRSGLAGGPGEQFF.

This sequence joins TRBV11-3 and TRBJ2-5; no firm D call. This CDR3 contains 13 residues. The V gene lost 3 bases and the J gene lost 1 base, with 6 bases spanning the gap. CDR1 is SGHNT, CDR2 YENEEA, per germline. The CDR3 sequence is CASSLDLQETQYF. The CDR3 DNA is TGTGCCAGCAGCTTGGACCTCCAAGAGACCCAGTACTTC.

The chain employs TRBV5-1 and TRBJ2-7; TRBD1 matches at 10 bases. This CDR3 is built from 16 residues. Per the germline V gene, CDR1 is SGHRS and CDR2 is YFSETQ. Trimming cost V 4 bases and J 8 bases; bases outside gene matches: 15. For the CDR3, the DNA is TGCGCCAGCAGCATTGGACAGGGGGTAAGAACGAATCAGCAGTACTTC. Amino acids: CASSIGQGVRTNQQYF. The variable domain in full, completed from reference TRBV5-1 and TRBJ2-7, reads KAGVTQTPRYLIKTRGQQVTLSCSPISGHRSVSWYQQTPGQGLQFLFEYFSETQRNKGNFPGRFSGRQFSNSRSEMNVSTLELGDSALYLCASSIGQGVRTNQQYFGPGTRLTVT.

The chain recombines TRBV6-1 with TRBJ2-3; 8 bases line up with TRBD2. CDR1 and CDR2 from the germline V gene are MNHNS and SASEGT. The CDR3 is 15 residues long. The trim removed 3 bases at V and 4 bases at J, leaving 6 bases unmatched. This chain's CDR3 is CASSDGGGRADTQYF. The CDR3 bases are TGTGCCAGCAGTGACGGGGGGGGGCGGGCAGATACGCAGTATTTT.

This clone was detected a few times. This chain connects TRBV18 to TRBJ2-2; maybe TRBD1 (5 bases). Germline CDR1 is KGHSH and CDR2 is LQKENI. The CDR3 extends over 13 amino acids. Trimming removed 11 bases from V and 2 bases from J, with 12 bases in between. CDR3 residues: CAHRQTNTGELFF. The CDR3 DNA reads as TGTGCCCACCGACAGACAAACACCGGGGAGCTGTTTTTT.

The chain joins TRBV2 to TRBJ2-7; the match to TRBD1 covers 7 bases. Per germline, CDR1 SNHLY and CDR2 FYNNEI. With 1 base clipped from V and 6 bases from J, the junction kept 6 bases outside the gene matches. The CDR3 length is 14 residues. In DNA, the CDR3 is TGTGCCAGCAGTGAAGAGGACAGGTGGGGCGAGCAGTACTTC. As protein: CASSEEDRWGEQYF.

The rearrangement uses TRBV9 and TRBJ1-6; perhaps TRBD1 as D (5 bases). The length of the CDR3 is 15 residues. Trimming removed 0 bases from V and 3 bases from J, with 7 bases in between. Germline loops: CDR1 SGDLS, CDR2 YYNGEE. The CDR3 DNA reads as TGTGCCAGCAGCGTAGTCGGGGGCTATAATTCACCCCTCCACTTT. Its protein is CASSVVGGYNSPLHF.

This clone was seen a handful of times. The chain's CDR3 is CASSPPGLENQPQHF. The CDR3 nucleotides read TGTGCCAGCTCACCTCCGGGGCTGGAAAATCAGCCCCAGCATTTT. This sequence joins TRBV18 and TRBJ1-5; D may be TRBD1 (5 bases). CDR3 length: 15 residues. V was clipped by 3 bases and J by 4 bases, with 13 bases between them. CDR1 is KGHSH, CDR2 LQKENI, per germline.

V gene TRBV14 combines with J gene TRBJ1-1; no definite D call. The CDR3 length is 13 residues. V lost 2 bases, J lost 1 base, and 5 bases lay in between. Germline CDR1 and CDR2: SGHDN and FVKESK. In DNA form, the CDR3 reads TGTGCCAGCAGCCAAATAGGGAACACTGAAGCTTTCTTT. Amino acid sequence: CASSQIGNTEAFF.

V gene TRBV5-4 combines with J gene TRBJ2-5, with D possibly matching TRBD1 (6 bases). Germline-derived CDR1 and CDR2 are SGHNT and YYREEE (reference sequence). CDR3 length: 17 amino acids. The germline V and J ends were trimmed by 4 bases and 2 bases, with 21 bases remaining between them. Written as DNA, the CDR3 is TGTGCCAGCAGCATCAGGCAGGGGAGACTTAGGCAAGAGACCCAGTACTTC. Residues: CASSIRQGRLRQETQYF.

The CDR3 loop is CASSQEGITSGGIYNEQFF. In DNA form, the CDR3 reads TGCGCCAGCAGCCAAGAGGGTATAACTAGCGGGGGGATCTACAATGAGCAGTTCTTC. V usage is TRBV4-1 and J usage is TRBJ2-1, with 12 bases matching TRBD2. This CDR3 has 19 amino acids. V was clipped by 0 bases and J by 3 bases; unmatched bases: 9. Germline V gene data show CDR1 as MGHRA and CDR2 as YSYEKL.

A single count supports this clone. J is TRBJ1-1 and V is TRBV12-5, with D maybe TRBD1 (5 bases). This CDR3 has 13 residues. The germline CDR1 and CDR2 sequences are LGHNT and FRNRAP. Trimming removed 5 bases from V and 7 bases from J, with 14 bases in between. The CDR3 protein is CASGPGDSNEAFF. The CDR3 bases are TGTGCTAGTGGTCCCGGAGACAGTAATGAAGCTTTCTTT.

For the CDR3, the DNA is TGCGCCAGCAGCCCCGGGACGAACACTGAAGCTTTCTTT. Encoded protein: CASSPGTNTEAFF. This rearrangement joins TRBV5-1 to TRBJ1-1; TRBD1 might be the D (5 bases). CDR1 and CDR2 from the germline V gene are SGHRS and YFSETQ. The CDR3 totals 13 residues. The V gene lost 4 bases and the J gene lost 1 base, with 8 bases spanning the gap.

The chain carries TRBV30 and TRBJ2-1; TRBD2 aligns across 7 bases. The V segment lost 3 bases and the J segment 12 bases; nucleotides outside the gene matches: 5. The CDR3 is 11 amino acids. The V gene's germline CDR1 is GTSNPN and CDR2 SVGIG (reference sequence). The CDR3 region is CAWRGAGRQFF. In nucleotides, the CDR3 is TGTGCCTGGAGAGGAGCGGGAAGGCAGTTCTTC.

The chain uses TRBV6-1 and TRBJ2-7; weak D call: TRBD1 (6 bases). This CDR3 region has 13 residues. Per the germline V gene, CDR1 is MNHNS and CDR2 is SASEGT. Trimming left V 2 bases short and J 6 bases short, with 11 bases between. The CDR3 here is CASSEQVRGEQYF. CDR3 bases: TGTGCCAGCAGTGAACAAGTCAGGGGCGAGCAGTACTTC.

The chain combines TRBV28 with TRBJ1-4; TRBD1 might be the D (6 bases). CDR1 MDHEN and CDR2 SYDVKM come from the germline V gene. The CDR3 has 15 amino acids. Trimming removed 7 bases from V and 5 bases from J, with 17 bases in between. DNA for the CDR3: TGTGCCAGCACCCCAAGAGAGACAGGAAATGAAAAACTGTTTTTT. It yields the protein CASTPRETGNEKLFF.

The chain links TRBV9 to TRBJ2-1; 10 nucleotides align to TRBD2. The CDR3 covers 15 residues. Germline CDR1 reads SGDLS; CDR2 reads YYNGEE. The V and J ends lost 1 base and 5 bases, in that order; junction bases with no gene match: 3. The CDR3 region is CASSVPSGGNNEQFF. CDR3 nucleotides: TGTGCCAGCAGCGTACCTAGCGGGGGTAACAATGAGCAGTTCTTC.

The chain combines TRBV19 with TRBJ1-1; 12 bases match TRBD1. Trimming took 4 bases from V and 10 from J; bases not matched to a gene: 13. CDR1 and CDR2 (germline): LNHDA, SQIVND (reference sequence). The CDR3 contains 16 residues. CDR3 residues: CASSKTPGQGAVGAFF. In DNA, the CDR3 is TGTGCCAGTAGTAAGACCCCGGGACAGGGGGCGGTTGGAGCTTTCTTT.

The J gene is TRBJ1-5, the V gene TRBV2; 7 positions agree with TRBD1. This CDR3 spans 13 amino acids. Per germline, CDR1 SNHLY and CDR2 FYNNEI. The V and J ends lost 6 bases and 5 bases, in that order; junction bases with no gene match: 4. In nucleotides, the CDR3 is TGTGCCAGCAGCGGACAGGAGTATCAGCCCCAGCATTTT. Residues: CASSGQEYQPQHF.

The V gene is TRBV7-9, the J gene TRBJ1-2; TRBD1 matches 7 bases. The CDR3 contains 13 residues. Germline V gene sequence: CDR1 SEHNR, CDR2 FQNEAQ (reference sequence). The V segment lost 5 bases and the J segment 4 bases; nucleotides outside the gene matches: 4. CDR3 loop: CASSPTGTYGYTF. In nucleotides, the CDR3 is TGTGCCAGCAGCCCGACAGGGACCTATGGCTACACCTTC.

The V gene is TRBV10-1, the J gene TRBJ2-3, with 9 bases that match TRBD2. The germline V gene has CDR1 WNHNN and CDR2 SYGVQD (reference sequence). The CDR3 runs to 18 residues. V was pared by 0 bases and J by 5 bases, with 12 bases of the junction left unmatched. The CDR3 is CASSESVRASGIQDTQYF. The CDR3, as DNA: TGCGCCAGCAGTGAGTCGGTCAGGGCTAGCGGGATTCAAGATACGCAGTATTTT.

CDR3 sequence: CASLNYGLAMNEQFF. The DNA for the CDR3 is TGTGCCAGCTTAAATTATGGACTAGCGATGAATGAGCAGTTCTTC. This chain joins TRBV2 and TRBJ2-1, with TRBD2 matching over 9 bases. V was clipped by 8 bases and J by 7 bases; unmatched bases: 12. Germline CDR1 is SNHLY and CDR2 is FYNNEI. There are 15 residues in the CDR3.

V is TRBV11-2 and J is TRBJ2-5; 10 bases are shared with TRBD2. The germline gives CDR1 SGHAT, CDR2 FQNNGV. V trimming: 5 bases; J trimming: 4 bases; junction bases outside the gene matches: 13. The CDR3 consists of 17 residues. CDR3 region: CASSLLAGTLLRETQYF. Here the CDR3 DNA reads TGTGCCAGCAGCCTACTAGCGGGGACCCTCCTACGAGAGACCCAGTACTTC.

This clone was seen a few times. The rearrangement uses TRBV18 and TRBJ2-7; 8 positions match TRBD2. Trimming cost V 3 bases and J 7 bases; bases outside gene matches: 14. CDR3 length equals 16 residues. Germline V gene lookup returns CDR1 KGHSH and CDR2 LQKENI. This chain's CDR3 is CASSPLAGSLKGEQYF. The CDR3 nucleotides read TGTGCCAGCTCACCCTTAGCGGGGAGCCTTAAGGGAGAGCAGTACTTC.

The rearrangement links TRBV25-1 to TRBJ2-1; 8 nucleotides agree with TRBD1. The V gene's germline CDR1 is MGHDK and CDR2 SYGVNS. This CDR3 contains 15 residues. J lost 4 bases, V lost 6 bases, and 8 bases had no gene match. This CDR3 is CASRGQGQLYNEQFF. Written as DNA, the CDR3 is TGTGCCAGCAGAGGACAGGGCCAGCTTTACAATGAGCAGTTCTTC.

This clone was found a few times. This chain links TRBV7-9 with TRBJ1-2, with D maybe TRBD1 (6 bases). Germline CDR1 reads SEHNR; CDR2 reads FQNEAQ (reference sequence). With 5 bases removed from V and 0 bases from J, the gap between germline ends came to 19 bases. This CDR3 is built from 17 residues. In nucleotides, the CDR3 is TGTGCCAGCAGCCCTGGGGGGGGCCCTACCGCTAACTATGGCTACACCTTC. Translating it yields CASSPGGGPTANYGYTF.

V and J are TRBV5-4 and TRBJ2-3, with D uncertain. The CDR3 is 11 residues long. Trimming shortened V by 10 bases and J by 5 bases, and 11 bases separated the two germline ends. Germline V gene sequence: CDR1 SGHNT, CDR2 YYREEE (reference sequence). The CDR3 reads CALLIRDTQYF. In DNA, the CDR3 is TGTGCCCTCCTGATCCGAGATACGCAGTATTTT.

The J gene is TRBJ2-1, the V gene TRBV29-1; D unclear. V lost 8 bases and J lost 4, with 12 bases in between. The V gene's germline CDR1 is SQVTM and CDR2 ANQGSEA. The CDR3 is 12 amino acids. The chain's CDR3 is CSHSVDYNEQFF. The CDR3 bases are TGCAGCCACAGTGTGGATTACAATGAGCAGTTCTTC.

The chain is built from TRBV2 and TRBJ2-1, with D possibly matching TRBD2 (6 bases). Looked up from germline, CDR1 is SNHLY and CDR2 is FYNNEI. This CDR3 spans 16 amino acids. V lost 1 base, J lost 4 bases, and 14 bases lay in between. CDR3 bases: TGTGCCAGCAGTGAAGGAGATTGGGGGGTTTACAATGAGCAGTTCTTC. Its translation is CASSEGDWGVYNEQFF.